A single sample gave rise to the 5 T cell receptor beta chains below, sequenced in a study of a mutant IDH1 vaccine in newly diagnosed glioma. Time point specified: week 35, safety follow-up. With topical imiquimod, each dose of the vaccine consisted of 300 ug of mutant IDH1 20-mer peptide. The method was immunoSEQ multiplex PCR; TCRdb's version includes in-frame clones alone and lacks a portion of them. The sample carries tens of thousands of clones, around 86% recorded once. No antigen is known for these receptors. This material consisted of PBMCs, taken from a glioma patient whose treatment included an IDH1 peptide vaccine. The source of these receptors is a man aged 25-45 years with glioma.

In this sample, this clone turned up once. The V call is TRBV7-6, the J call TRBJ2-2, with TRBD1 matching 9 bases. There are 16 residues in the CDR3. Germline V gives CDR1 SGHVS, CDR2 FNYEAQ. With 1 base clipped from V and 6 bases from J, the junction kept 6 bases outside the gene matches. The CDR3 spells CASSLEGTGWSGELFF. In nucleotides, the CDR3 is TGTGCCAGCAGCTTAGAAGGGACAGGGTGGTCCGGGGAGCTGTTTTTT.

The CDR3 loop reads CASSLTSGLSYNEQFF. The CDR3 nucleotides read TGTGCCAGCTCCCTTACTAGCGGCCTCTCCTACAATGAGCAGTTCTTC. The rearrangement joins TRBV18 to TRBJ2-1, with 8 bases that match TRBD2. The CDR3 is made up of 16 amino acids. V dropped 6 bases and J dropped 0; count of bases not matched to a gene: 7. Germline V gene sequence: CDR1 KGHSH, CDR2 LQKENI. The full variable domain, in which reference TRBV18 and TRBJ2-1 provide the parts outside the CDR3, is NAGVMQNPRHLVRRRGQEARLRCSPMKGHSHVYWYRQLPEEGLKFMVYLQKENIIDESGMPKERFSAEFPKEGPSILRIQQVVRGDSAAYFCASSLTSGLSYNEQFFGPGTRLTVL.

The J gene is TRBJ2-7, the V gene TRBV5-5; 9 bases are shared with TRBD1. The CDR3 spans 15 residues. Germline CDR1 reads SGHKS; CDR2 reads YYEKEE (reference sequence). The ends lost 3 bases at V and 2 bases at J; junction bases unmatched: 6. The DNA for the CDR3 is TGTGCCAGCAGCTCGCTGGACAGGGGACCCTACGAGCAGTACTTC. Translation: CASSSLDRGPYEQYF. Full variable domain (missing parts from reference TRBV5-5 and TRBJ2-7): DAGVTQSPTHLIKTRGQQVTLRCSPISGHKSVSWYQQVLGQGPQFIFQYYEKEERGRGNFPDRFSARQFPNYSSELNVNALLLGDSALYLCASSSLDRGPYEQYFGPGTRLTVT.

The gene calls are TRBV4-1 and TRBJ2-1, with 10 bases matching TRBD2. Trimming took 4 bases from V and 6 from J; bases not matched to a gene: 9. Germline V lookup: CDR1 MGHRA, CDR2 YSYEKL. This CDR3 has 16 residues. CDR3 protein: CASSREAGGPINEQFF. In nucleotides, the CDR3 is TGCGCCAGCAGCCGTGAAGCGGGGGGGCCGATCAATGAGCAGTTCTTC.

As to this clone: The sample holds other DNA sequences that translate to the same CDR3. The chain combines TRBV15 with TRBJ2-7; D uncertain. This CDR3 has 13 residues. Germline V lookup: CDR1 LNHNV, CDR2 YYDKDF (reference sequence). Trimming stripped 0 bases from V and 3 bases from J, with 6 bases between. The chain's CDR3 is CATSRDLGYEQYF. CDR3 nucleotide sequence: TGTGCCACCAGCAGAGATCTGGGCTACGAGCAGTACTTC.